This TCR beta chain was obtained from a study of cytomegalovirus exposure and HLA in healthy donors. Regarding the study as a whole: Cytomegalovirus status was reportedly diagnosed by the classifier with high sensitivity and specificity. Several top significant clusters appeared, in a later analysis, to be linked to common viral pathogens.

As concerns this clone: The antigen is unknown.

PCR employed 60 Vbeta and 13 Jbeta primers. Assay used: immunoSEQ multiplex PCR; TCRdb lists only in-frame clones, some missing. This table lists 150,000 or so clones. Healthy bone marrow donors made up the cohort. The receptor's source is a woman in her thirties or forties in good health and CMV-seropositive. The specimen sequenced was PBMCs.

The CDR3 reads CASSDSREGTGELFF. CDR3 nucleotides: TGTGCCAGCAGTGACTCTCGGGAGGGCACCGGGGAGCTGTTTTTT. This chain links TRBV6-4 with TRBJ2-2; 8 bases are a match to TRBD2. CDR3 length equals 15 residues. V gave up 0 bases and J gave up 4 bases; unmatched junction bases: 1. Germline CDR1 is MRHNA and CDR2 is SNTAGT.